What follows are 24 T cell receptor beta chains derived from one specimen sequenced in a study of blood T cells in healthy people across ages. The use of a sample-barcoded 5' primer and a J-beta primer mix characterized a second PCR of about 6 to 11 cycles. TCRdb independently ran MiXCR on the 5' RACE reads; one entry per CDR3 protein. The data show 730,000 or so distinct CDR3 sequences, roughly 41% seen once. The sample was blood. All receptors come from a man of 80 years or more in good health.

V and J are TRBV2 and TRBJ2-7, with D possibly being TRBD2 (7 bases). Between the trimmed V and J ends, which lost 3 bases and 5 bases, there was a span of 20 bases. Germline values: CDR1 SNHLY, CDR2 FYNNEI. The CDR3 runs 16 residues. CDR3 DNA sequence: TGTGCCAGCAGTGATGGGGGGGCGGGCGGTTGGGACGAGCAGTACTTC. This gives the protein CASSDGGAGGWDEQYF.

This sequence joins TRBV20-1 and TRBJ2-4, with 7 bases aligning to TRBD2. J lost 5 bases, V lost 3 bases, and 7 bases had no gene match. Looked up from germline, CDR1 is DFQATT and CDR2 is SNEGSKA (reference sequence). The CDR3 length is 14 residues. The DNA of the CDR3 is TGCAGTGCTAGGGGGGGGAACGGTCAAAACATTCAGTACTTC. Residues: CSARGGNGQNIQYF.

This clonotype was seen more than once but under ten times. This sequence joins TRBV7-2 and TRBJ2-7, with 13 bases matching TRBD2. Germline-derived CDR1 and CDR2 are SGHTA and FQGNSA. J gave up 6 bases and V 5 bases, and 7 bases lay outside the gene matches. The CDR3 has 15 amino acids. CDR3 sequence: CASSQTLAGGGEQYF. The CDR3 coding sequence is TGTGCCAGCAGCCAGACACTAGCGGGAGGGGGCGAGCAGTACTTC.

The rearrangement joins TRBV6-2 or TRBV6-3 to TRBJ2-7, with 7 bases identical to TRBD2. J gave up 0 bases and V 3 bases, and 5 bases lay outside the gene matches. The CDR3 totals 15 residues. Germline values: CDR1 MNHEY, CDR2 SVGEGT. DNA of the CDR3: TGTGCCAGCAGTTATATGCGGGAGACCTCCTACGAGCAGTACTTC. It translates to CASSYMRETSYEQYF.

The chain has TRBV28 and TRBJ1-1, with 8 bases that match TRBD1. Germline-derived CDR1 and CDR2 are MDHEN and SYDVKM. After removal of 3 bases from V and 3 bases from J, the junction contained 6 bases not matched to a gene. This CDR3 is 15 amino acids long. CDR3 region: CASSFPMTGDTEAFF. Here the CDR3 DNA reads TGTGCCAGCAGTTTTCCAATGACAGGGGACACTGAAGCTTTCTTT.

V and J are TRBV20-1 and TRBJ2-2; TRBD2 matches at 10 bases. The CDR3 totals 14 residues. Germline assignment: CDR1 DFQATT and CDR2 SNEGSKA (reference sequence). The V and J ends lost 5 bases and 4 bases, in that order; junction bases with no gene match: 4. CDR3 sequence: CSALAGVVTGELFF. CDR3 bases: TGCAGTGCTCTAGCGGGAGTGGTCACCGGGGAGCTGTTTTTT.

The V and J genes are TRBV20-1 and TRBJ2-1, with 7 bases aligning to TRBD2. With V trimmed by 0 bases and J by 2 bases, 10 bases remained unmatched. The CDR3 sequence is 17 residues long. Germline CDR1 is DFQATT and CDR2 is SNEGSKA (reference sequence). CDR3 sequence (DNA): TGCAGTGCTAGAGATCCACTCGGGACTAACCCCTACAATGAGCAGTTCTTC. This gives the protein CSARDPLGTNPYNEQFF.

This chain uses TRBV7-2 with TRBJ2-2; 9 bases map to TRBD1. Germline assignment: CDR1 SGHTA and CDR2 FQGNSA. The CDR3 contains 18 residues. V was pared by 5 bases and J by 5 bases, with 15 bases of the junction left unmatched. CDR3 residues: CASSTQTNPGQGTGELFF. In DNA form, the CDR3 reads TGTGCCAGCAGCACACAAACCAATCCGGGACAGGGTACCGGGGAGCTGTTTTTT.

The chain recombines TRBV7-6 with TRBJ1-1; TRBD1 agrees at 9 bases. Trimming cost V 5 bases and J 5 bases; bases outside gene matches: 9. Germline V CDR1 and CDR2: SGHVS, FNYEAQ. The CDR3 loop spans 15 amino acids. In DNA form, the CDR3 reads TGTGCCAGCAGCGGGCAGACAGGGGGTACAACTGAAGCTTTCTTT. This translates into CASSGQTGGTTEAFF.

The V call is TRBV7-2, the J call TRBJ2-1, with TRBD2 identical over 9 bases. CDR1 is SGHTA, CDR2 FQGNSA, per germline. After removal of 5 bases from V and 4 bases from J, the junction contained 9 bases not matched to a gene. This CDR3 contains 16 residues. CDR3 sequence reads: CASSRSAGGTYNEQFF. The CDR3 DNA sequence: TGTGCCAGCAGCCGCTCTGCGGGAGGGACATACAATGAGCAGTTCTTC. Filled out from reference TRBV7-2 and TRBJ2-1, the complete variable domain reads GAGVSQSPSNKVTEKGKDVELRCDPISGHTALYWYRQSLGQGLEFLIYFQGNSAPDKSGLPSDRFSAERTGGSVSTLTIQRTQQEDSAVYLCASSRSAGGTYNEQFFGPGTRLTVL.

The J gene is TRBJ2-3, the V gene TRBV5-6; 13 bases match TRBD2. In germline, CDR1 is SGHDT, CDR2 YYEEEE. The junction had 10 bases not matched to a gene; V was cut back by 4 bases and J by 8 bases. The CDR3 loop spans 16 amino acids. The CDR3 here is CASSQLAGGLRGTQYF. The CDR3 DNA sequence: TGTGCCAGCAGCCAACTAGCGGGGGGGCTGAGAGGTACGCAGTATTTT.

The rearrangement joins TRBV5-1 to TRBJ2-7; TRBD1 matches 8 bases. The junction had 12 bases not matched to a gene; V was cut back by 1 base and J by 0 bases. The CDR3 runs to 18 residues. Germline V CDR1 and CDR2: SGHRS, YFSETQ. The CDR3 here is CASSLMVPGGSLSYEQYF. In nucleotides, the CDR3 is TGCGCCAGCAGCTTGATGGTTCCAGGGGGCTCCCTCTCCTACGAGCAGTACTTC.

Remarks on this clonotype: A read error may account for a junction end that differs from germline. This chain uses TRBV7-2 with TRBJ2-3; 7 bases match TRBD1. This CDR3 contains 13 residues. Germline-derived CDR1 and CDR2 are SGHTA and FQGNSA. The CDR3 DNA is TGTGCCAGCAGCTCATACAGGGGAGATGCGCAGTATTTT. The encoded protein is CASSSYRGDAQYF. Variable domain in full (rest from reference TRBV7-2 and TRBJ2-3): GAGVSQSPSNKVTEKGKDVELRCDPISGHTALYWYRQSLGQGLEFLIYFQGNSAPDKSGLPSDRFSAERTGGSVSTLTIQRTQQEDSAVYLCASSSYRGDAQYFGPGTRLTVL.

The chain links TRBV20-1 to TRBJ2-3; TRBD2 matches at 9 bases. With 2 bases clipped from V and 2 bases from J, the junction kept 8 bases outside the gene matches. The CDR3 runs to 16 residues. Looked up from germline, CDR1 is DFQATT and CDR2 is SNEGSKA (reference sequence). CDR3 coding DNA: TGCAGTGCTAGACTGGGTAGCGGGGGCCTCACAGATACGCAGTATTTT. Protein: CSARLGSGGLTDTQYF.

This clonotype has more than one count but fewer than ten. The J gene is TRBJ2-5, the V gene TRBV20-1; 10 bases fit TRBD2. V dropped 3 bases and J dropped 4; count of bases not matched to a gene: 11. This CDR3 is built from 16 residues. Germline V gene sequence: CDR1 DFQATT, CDR2 SNEGSKA (reference sequence). The CDR3 spells CSASPTGLAEVETQYF. The DNA for the CDR3 is TGCAGTGCTAGTCCCACCGGACTAGCGGAGGTAGAGACCCAGTACTTC.

Concerning this clonotype itself: The junction shows a germline mismatch at one end, possibly a read error. The chain is built from TRBV7-9 and TRBJ2-1; weak D call: TRBD2 (5 bases). In germline, CDR1 is SEHNR, CDR2 FQNEAQ (reference sequence). This CDR3 is built from 14 residues. CDR3 nucleotides: TGTGCGAGCAGCTTAGCAACTAGGCGCAATGAGCAGTTCTTC. Translation: CASSLATRRNEQFF.

The rearrangement links TRBV20-1 to TRBJ1-5; no reliable D call. From germline, CDR1 is DFQATT and CDR2 SNEGSKA (reference sequence). The CDR3 loop spans 12 amino acids. V lost 7 bases, J lost 2 bases, and 9 bases lay in between. The CDR3 here is CSGRDGNQPQHF. CDR3 DNA: TGCAGTGGTAGGGATGGCAATCAGCCCCAGCATTTT.

The chain links TRBV2 to TRBJ1-5, with 7 nucleotides matching TRBD1. Germline trimming cut 4 bases from V and 6 bases from J; bases unmatched to any gene: 6. The CDR3 loop spans 14 amino acids. Germline assignment: CDR1 SNHLY and CDR2 FYNNEI. The CDR3 DNA reads TGTGCCAGCAGTGTCGAGCAGGGGGTTCAGCCCCAGCATTTT. Its translation: CASSVEQGVQPQHF.

The chain combines TRBV7-8 with TRBJ2-7, with D possibly TRBD1 on 6 matching bases. Between the trimmed V and J ends, which lost 5 bases and 2 bases, there was a span of 16 bases. This CDR3 region has 15 residues. Germline V lookup: CDR1 SGHVS, CDR2 FQNEAQ. In nucleotides, the CDR3 is TGTGCCAGCAGCCTGGGGGCAGGGGACCCCTACGAGCAGTACTTC. This translates into CASSLGAGDPYEQYF.

This clonotype was seen a handful of times. The chain links TRBV13 to TRBJ2-4; the match to TRBD1 covers 10 bases. The end of the DNA fits TRBJ2-7 better, so the J call may be wrong. This CDR3 has 14 amino acids. CDR1 is PRHDT and CDR2 is FYEKMQ in the germline V gene (reference sequence). The CDR3 DNA sequence: TGTGCCAGCAGCCGGCGGACAGGGGGGCACGAGCAGTACTTC. Its translation: CASSRRTGGHEQYF.

The chain recombines TRBV7-2 with TRBJ2-7; 9 nucleotides line up with TRBD1. V dropped 5 bases and J dropped 3; count of bases not matched to a gene: 5. The CDR3 is made up of 14 amino acids. Germline loops: CDR1 SGHTA, CDR2 FQGNSA. DNA of the CDR3: TGTGCCAGCAGCACCGGGACAGGGATCTACGAGCAGTACTTC. It translates to CASSTGTGIYEQYF.

This clonotype has just a few counts. V and J are TRBV6-2 or TRBV6-3 and TRBJ2-4; the match to TRBD1 covers 10 bases. The CDR3 runs to 15 residues. Trimming at V came to 0 bases and at J to 4 bases, leaving 0 bases not matched to a gene. Germline V gives CDR1 MNHEY, CDR2 SVGEGT. The DNA of the CDR3 is TGTGCCAGCAGTTACTCGGGACAGGGGAAAAACATTCAGTACTTC. Translated, it gives CASSYSGQGKNIQYF.

This clonotype was found a few times. The chain has TRBV4-2 and TRBJ2-1; 7 bases map to TRBD2. Per germline, CDR1 LGHNA and CDR2 YNFKEQ. V lost 1 base and J lost 7; bases outside the gene matches: 7. This CDR3 is built from 15 residues. In DNA, the CDR3 is TGTGCCAGCAGCCAAGGGACTAGTTTTGAAAATGAGCAGTTCTTC. Protein: CASSQGTSFENEQFF.

This clonotype was counted between two and nine times. V gene TRBV20-1 combines with J gene TRBJ2-7; D unresolved. Trimming took 4 bases from V and 3 from J, leaving 19 bases between them. The germline gives CDR1 DFQATT, CDR2 SNEGSKA (reference sequence). CDR3 size: 15 residues. The CDR3 coding sequence is TGCAGTGCTATCCCCTTAGGTATCAGGCTCTACGAGCAGTACTTC. Residues: CSAIPLGIRLYEQYF.